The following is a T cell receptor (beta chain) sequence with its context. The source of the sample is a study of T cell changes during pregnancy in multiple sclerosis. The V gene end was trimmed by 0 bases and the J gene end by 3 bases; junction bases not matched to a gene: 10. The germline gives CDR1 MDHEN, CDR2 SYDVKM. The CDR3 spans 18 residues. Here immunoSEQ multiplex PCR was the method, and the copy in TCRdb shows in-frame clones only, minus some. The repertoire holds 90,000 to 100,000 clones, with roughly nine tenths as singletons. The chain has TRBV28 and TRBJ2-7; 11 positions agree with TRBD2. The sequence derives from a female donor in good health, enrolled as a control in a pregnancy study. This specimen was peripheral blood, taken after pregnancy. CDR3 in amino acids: CASSLWTSGTLSNYEQYF. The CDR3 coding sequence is TGTGCCAGCAGTTTATGGACTAGCGGGACCCTCTCCAACTACGAGCAGTACTTC.